This T cell receptor beta chain came from a study of T cell responses to AZD1222 COVID-19 vaccine. General study points: Spike-specific TCR breadth rose after two AZD1222 doses, and depth rose as well.

Libraries were prepared by immunoSEQ multiplex PCR; TCRdb keeps only in-frame clonotypes and omits some of them. The sample includes 100,000 to 150,000 clones, 75% to 85% seen only once; the top ten take approximately 8%. This CDR3 is 16 amino acids long. Germline CDR1 is SGHDT and CDR2 is YYEEEE. Trimming took 0 bases from V and 4 from J; bases not matched to a gene: 10. For this clone: Its specificity is unknown.

The chain is built from TRBV5-6 and TRBJ2-7; TRBD2 agrees at 7 bases. The TCR originated in an adult who received the MenACWY meningococcal vaccine as a control. The source was peripheral blood, collected 28 days after the second dose of the MenACWY control vaccine. In DNA, the CDR3 is TGTGCCAGCAGCTTGGGGGTTGTAGTAGCGGGTTACGAGCAGTACGTC. It encodes CASSLGVVVAGYEQYV.